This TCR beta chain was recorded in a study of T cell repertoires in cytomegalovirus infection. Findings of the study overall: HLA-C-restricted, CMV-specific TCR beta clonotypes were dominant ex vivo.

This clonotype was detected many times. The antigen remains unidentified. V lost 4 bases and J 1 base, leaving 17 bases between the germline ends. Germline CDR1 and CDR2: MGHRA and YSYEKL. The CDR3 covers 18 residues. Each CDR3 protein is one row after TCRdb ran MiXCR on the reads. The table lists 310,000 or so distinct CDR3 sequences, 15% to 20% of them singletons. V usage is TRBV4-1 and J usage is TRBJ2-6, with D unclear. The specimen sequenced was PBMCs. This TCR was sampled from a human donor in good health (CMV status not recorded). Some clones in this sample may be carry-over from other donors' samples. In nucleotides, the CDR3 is TGCGCCAGCAGCCTCTGGACGGCTCAAGGTTCTGGGGCCAACGTCCTGACTTTC. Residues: CASSLWTAQGSGANVLTF.